The 21 T cell receptor beta chains given below trace back to one sample, sequenced in a study of radiation and T cells in renal cell carcinoma. This table comes from immunoSEQ multiplex PCR, and its TCRdb copy is limited to in-frame clones, with some not included. The sample records under 11,000 clones, around 60% being singletons. Specified treatment: treatment-naive control, cytoreductive nephrectomy. The sample here was tumor tissue, taken from a patient whose treatment was nephrectomy without radiotherapy. These receptors came from a man aged 40-50 years with renal cell carcinoma.

V is TRBV7-2 and J is TRBJ2-3; 8 bases fit TRBD2. The germline CDR1 and CDR2 sequences are SGHTA and FQGNSA. The length of the CDR3 is 13 residues. V was clipped by 7 bases and J by 5 bases; unmatched bases: 5. The chain's CDR3 is CASTGGRGDTQYF. The CDR3 DNA reads as TGTGCCAGCACGGGAGGGCGAGGAGATACGCAGTATTTT.

The chain uses TRBV29-1 and TRBJ2-7; either TRBD1 or TRBD2 may supply D (5 bases each). The ends were cut back, 4 bases at V and 5 bases at J, with 18 bases in the middle. Looked up from germline, CDR1 is SQVTM and CDR2 is ANQGSEA. The CDR3 is made up of 14 amino acids. CDR3 sequence (DNA): TGCAGCGTTGCATCGCTAGACTTGGGGGACGAGCAGTACTTC. This encodes CSVASLDLGDEQYF.

The gene calls are TRBV19 and TRBJ1-5, with 7 bases matching TRBD1. The junction had 8 bases not matched to a gene; V was cut back by 6 bases and J by 3 bases. There are 15 residues in the CDR3. CDR1 is LNHDA and CDR2 is SQIVND in the germline V gene (reference sequence). The CDR3 here is CASRIRRGPNQPQHF. The CDR3, as DNA: TGTGCCAGTAGGATTCGTAGGGGGCCCAATCAGCCCCAGCATTTT.

This clone came up once. The chain links TRBV5-1 to TRBJ2-3; 8 nucleotides match TRBD2. The V gene's germline CDR1 is SGHRS and CDR2 YFSETQ. V lost 5 bases and J lost 2; bases outside the gene matches: 7. The CDR3 sequence is 15 residues long. The CDR3 DNA sequence: TGCGCCAGCAGGGTACTAGCGGATCCCACAGATACGCAGTATTTT. This codes for CASRVLADPTDTQYF.

This clone was seen once. V usage is TRBV28 and J usage is TRBJ2-5; the D gene is possibly TRBD2 (5 bases). In germline, CDR1 is MDHEN, CDR2 SYDVKM. This CDR3 has 14 residues. V was cut by 8 bases and J by 4 bases, with 17 bases left in between. The CDR3 sequence is CASSPAGSGETQYF. The CDR3 DNA follows: TGTGCCAGCTCCCCCGCTGGGAGTGGAGAGACCCAGTACTTC.

V and J are TRBV5-1 and TRBJ2-3, with D possibly being TRBD2 (5 bases). Trimming removed 0 bases from V and 2 bases from J, with 10 bases in between. In germline, CDR1 is SGHRS, CDR2 YFSETQ. The CDR3 sequence is 15 residues long. The CDR3 reads CASSLEGGPTDTQYF. The CDR3 coding sequence is TGCGCCAGCAGCTTGGAGGGCGGGCCCACAGATACGCAGTATTTT.

The chain has TRBV5-1 and TRBJ1-2, with D possibly TRBD1 on 5 matching bases. The CDR3 extends over 15 amino acids. V was cut by 1 base and J by 4 bases, with 14 bases left in between. CDR1 SGHRS and CDR2 YFSETQ come from the germline V gene. CDR3 region: CASSLRRRVGYGYTF. In DNA, the CDR3 is TGCGCCAGCAGCTTGAGGCGCAGGGTAGGCTATGGCTACACCTTC.

This clone showed up just a few times. The rearrangement joins TRBV14 to TRBJ1-2; D uncertain. The V end lost 0 bases, the J end lost 4 bases, and 9 bases lay between the germline ends. The germline V gene has CDR1 SGHDN and CDR2 FVKESK. This CDR3 region has 14 residues. CDR3 in DNA: TGTGCCAGCAGCCAAGATCTCCTTGGCTATGGCTACACCTTC. Amino acids: CASSQDLLGYGYTF. Variable domain in full (rest from reference TRBV14 and TRBJ1-2): EAGVTQFPSHSVIEKGQTVTLRCDPISGHDNLYWYRRVMGKEIKFLLHFVKESKQDESGMPNNRFLAERTGGTYSTLKVQPAELEDSGVYFCASSQDLLGYGYTFGSGTRLTVV.

V is TRBV18 and J is TRBJ1-3; D is unclear. The CDR3 covers 13 residues. CDR1 and CDR2 from the germline V gene are KGHSH and LQKENI. The V end lost 3 bases, the J end lost 6 bases, and 9 bases lay between the germline ends. The CDR3 sequence is CASSPTTQNTIYF. The CDR3 DNA sequence: TGTGCCAGCTCACCGACGACACAAAACACCATATATTTT.

The chain combines TRBV9 with TRBJ2-1, with TRBD2 matching 10 bases. Germline V gene sequence: CDR1 SGDLS, CDR2 YYNGEE. The CDR3 is 17 residues long. Trimming took 4 bases from V and 6 from J; bases not matched to a gene: 13. CDR3 region: CASSQVLAGAGINEQFF. CDR3 bases: TGTGCCAGCAGCCAAGTCCTAGCGGGAGCGGGGATCAATGAGCAGTTCTTC.

This clone appeared a few times. The chain combines TRBV5-1 with TRBJ2-1; 7 bases align to TRBD2. V shed 2 bases, J shed 5 bases, and the junction held 4 bases outside the gene matches. CDR1 is SGHRS and CDR2 is YFSETQ in the germline V gene. The CDR3 is made up of 14 amino acids. The CDR3 region has the DNA TGCGCCAGCAGCTTTGAGCGGGGACACAATGAGCAGTTCTTC. Translated: CASSFERGHNEQFF.

This clone showed up just a few times. The CDR3 region is CASQKYNSQSRANVLTF. The CDR3 bases are TGTGCCAGCCAAAAGTACAATAGTCAAAGTCGGGCCAACGTCCTGACTTTC. The chain employs TRBV5-6 and TRBJ2-6; D unclear. Germline loops: CDR1 SGHDT, CDR2 YYEEEE. CDR3 length: 17 amino acids. The ends were cut back, 7 bases at V and 5 bases at J, with 22 bases in the middle.

V and J are TRBV11-2 and TRBJ1-1; D is possibly TRBD1 (5 bases). CDR3 length: 18 residues. Trimming left V 3 bases short and J 4 bases short, with 24 bases between. From germline, CDR1 is SGHAT and CDR2 FQNNGV. The CDR3 DNA reads as TGTGCCAGCAGCTTCGACGGTGGGGGGATGGGGCGGTTCACTGAAGCTTTCTTT. Amino acids: CASSFDGGGMGRFTEAFF.

V and J are TRBV30 and TRBJ1-4; 8 bases fit TRBD1. The V gene's germline CDR1 is GTSNPN and CDR2 SVGIG (reference sequence). With 7 bases clipped from V and 6 bases from J, the junction kept 7 bases outside the gene matches. The CDR3 is 13 residues long. CDR3 sequence: CAFCPGGYEKLFF. The DNA of the CDR3 is TGTGCCTTTTGCCCAGGGGGCTATGAAAAACTGTTTTTT.

The V call is TRBV7-9, the J call TRBJ2-1; 9 positions agree with TRBD1. Germline-derived CDR1 and CDR2 are SEHNR and FQNEAQ (reference sequence). The CDR3 consists of 16 residues. J was trimmed by 4 bases and V by 7 bases; bases with no gene match: 11. The CDR3 nucleotides read TGTGCCAGCACCGACGTGGGGACAGGGTATTACAATGAGCAGTTCTTC. Encoded protein: CASTDVGTGYYNEQFF.

The V and J genes are TRBV5-1 and TRBJ1-1, with D possibly TRBD1 on 6 matching bases. Trimming removed 2 bases at V and 1 base at J, with 9 bases between. The CDR3 sequence is 14 residues long. Germline V CDR1 and CDR2: SGHRS, YFSETQ. The DNA for the CDR3 is TGCGCCAGCAGCTTTCTGGACAGGAACACTGAAGCTTTCTTT. It specifies CASSFLDRNTEAFF.

The gene calls are TRBV11-3 and TRBJ2-7, with TRBD1 as a possible D gene (5 bases). Deletions cut 5 bases from V and 1 base from J, with 12 bases between. This CDR3 has 14 amino acids. Per the germline V gene, CDR1 is SGHNT and CDR2 is YENEEA. The CDR3 DNA follows: TGTGCCAGCAGCCCTAAGACAGTATCCTACGAGCAGTACGTC. Encoded protein: CASSPKTVSYEQYV.

This CDR3 reads CASSQEAGPNTGELFF. Here the CDR3 DNA reads TGCGCCAGCAGCCAAGAGGCGGGACCGAACACCGGGGAGCTGTTTTTT. The V call is TRBV4-3, the J call TRBJ2-2; TRBD2 is a possible D gene (6 bases). The length of the CDR3 is 16 residues. Germline CDR1 reads LGHNA; CDR2 reads YSLEER. V was cut by 0 bases and J by 0 bases, with 8 bases left in between.

The genes are TRBV5-1 and TRBJ2-3; possibly TRBD1 or TRBD2 for D (5 bases each). V shed 4 bases and J shed 6 bases, with 15 bases lying between them. The germline gives CDR1 SGHRS, CDR2 YFSETQ. This CDR3 is 14 amino acids long. The CDR3 DNA reads as TGCGCCAGCAGCATGGGACCCGCGGCGGATACGCAGTATTTT. The encoded protein is CASSMGPAADTQYF.

The V and J genes are TRBV19 and TRBJ1-1; tentatively, D is TRBD1 (5 bases). The CDR3 consists of 15 residues. Trimming removed 7 bases from V and 4 bases from J, with 19 bases in between. Germline assignment: CDR1 LNHDA and CDR2 SQIVND (reference sequence). In nucleotides, the CDR3 is TGTGCCAGTAAGGACCCCTCCGGGGCTAGCACTGAAGCTTTCTTT. Residues: CASKDPSGASTEAFF.

This clone was seen more than once but under ten times. The gene calls are TRBV28 and TRBJ1-5; D not certain. Trimming took 2 bases from V and 4 from J, leaving 9 bases between them. Germline CDR1 MDHEN, CDR2 SYDVKM. This CDR3 is built from 14 residues. CDR3 amino acids: CASSLGVVNQPQHF. DNA for the CDR3: TGTGCCAGCAGTTTAGGAGTGGTTAATCAGCCCCAGCATTTT. The full variable domain, its missing parts supplied by reference TRBV28 and TRBJ1-5, is DVKVTQSSRYLVKRTGEKVFLECVQDMDHENMFWYRQDPGLGLRLIYFSYDVKMKEKGDIPEGYSVSREKKERFSLILESASTNQTSMYLCASSLGVVNQPQHFGDGTRLSIL.